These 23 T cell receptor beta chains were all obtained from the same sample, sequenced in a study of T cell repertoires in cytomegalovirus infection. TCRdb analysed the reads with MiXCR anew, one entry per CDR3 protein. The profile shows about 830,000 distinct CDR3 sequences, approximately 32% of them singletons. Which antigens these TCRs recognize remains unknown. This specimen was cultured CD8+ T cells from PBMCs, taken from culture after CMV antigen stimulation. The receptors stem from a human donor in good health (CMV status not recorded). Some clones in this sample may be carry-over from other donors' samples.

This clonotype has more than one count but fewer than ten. DNA for the CDR3: TGTGCCAGCAGCCAAGATTATGGGGCCATGCGGAACTATGGCTACACCTTC. Translated: CASSQDYGAMRNYGYTF. The chain employs TRBV4-2 and TRBJ1-2; maybe TRBD1 (5 bases). Trimming cost V 0 bases and J 2 bases, with 16 bases left between them. CDR3 size: 17 residues. Germline V gene sequence: CDR1 LGHNA, CDR2 YNFKEQ.

The CDR3 DNA sequence: TGTGCCAGCAGCTTAGCTAGCGGGGGGTATCGCACAGATACGCAGTATTTT. Translating gives CASSLASGGYRTDTQYF. The gene calls are TRBV7-6 and TRBJ2-3; 10 bases fit TRBD2. This CDR3 is built from 17 residues. V dropped 0 bases and J dropped 1; count of bases not matched to a gene: 4. Germline V gives CDR1 SGHVS, CDR2 FNYEAQ.

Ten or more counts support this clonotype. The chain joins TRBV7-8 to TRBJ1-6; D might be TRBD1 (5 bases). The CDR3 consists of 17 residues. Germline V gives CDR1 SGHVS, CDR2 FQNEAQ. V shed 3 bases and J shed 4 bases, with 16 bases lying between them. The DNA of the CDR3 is TGTGCCAGCAGCTTTCGCCAGGGAGGAGAATATAATTCACCCCTCCACTTT. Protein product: CASSFRQGGEYNSPLHF. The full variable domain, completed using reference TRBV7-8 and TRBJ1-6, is GAGVSQSPRYKVAKRGQDVALRCDPISGHVSLFWYQQALGQGPEFLTYFQNEAQLDKSGLPSDRFFAERPEGSVSTLKIQRTQQEDSAVYLCASSFRQGGEYNSPLHFGNGTRLTVT.

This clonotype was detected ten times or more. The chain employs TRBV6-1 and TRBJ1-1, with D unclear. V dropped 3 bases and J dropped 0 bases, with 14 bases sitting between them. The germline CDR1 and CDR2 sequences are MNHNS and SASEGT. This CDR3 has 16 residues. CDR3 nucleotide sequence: TGTGCCAGCAGTGATTGGGAAGGCGACATGAACACTGAAGCTTTCTTT. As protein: CASSDWEGDMNTEAFF.

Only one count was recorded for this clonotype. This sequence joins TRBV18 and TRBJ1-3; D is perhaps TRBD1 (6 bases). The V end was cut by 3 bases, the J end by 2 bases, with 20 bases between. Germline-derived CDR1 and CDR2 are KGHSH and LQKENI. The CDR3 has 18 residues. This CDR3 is CASSPPGGWGPTGNTIYF. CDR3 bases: TGTGCCAGCTCACCCCCGGGAGGTTGGGGGCCCACTGGAAACACCATATATTTT.

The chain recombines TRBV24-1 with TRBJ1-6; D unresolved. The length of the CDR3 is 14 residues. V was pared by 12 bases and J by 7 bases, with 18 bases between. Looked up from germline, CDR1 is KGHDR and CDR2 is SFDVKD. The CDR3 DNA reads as TGTGCCCTACGGGATCTCCCCTGGAATTCACCCCTCCACTTT. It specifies CALRDLPWNSPLHF.

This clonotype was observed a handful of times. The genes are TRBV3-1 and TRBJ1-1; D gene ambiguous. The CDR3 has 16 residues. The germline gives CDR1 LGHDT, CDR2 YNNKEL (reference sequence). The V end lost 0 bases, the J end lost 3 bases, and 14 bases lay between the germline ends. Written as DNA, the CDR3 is TGTGCCAGCAGCCAAGATAGATCGGGGTATTACACTGAAGCTTTCTTT. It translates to CASSQDRSGYYTEAFF.

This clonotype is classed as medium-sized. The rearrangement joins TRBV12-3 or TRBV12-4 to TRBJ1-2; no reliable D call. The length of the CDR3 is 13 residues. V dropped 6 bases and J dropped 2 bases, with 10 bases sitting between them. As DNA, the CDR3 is TGTGCCAGCAGCCTGCCGGGAAACTATGGCTACACCTTC. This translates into CASSLPGNYGYTF.

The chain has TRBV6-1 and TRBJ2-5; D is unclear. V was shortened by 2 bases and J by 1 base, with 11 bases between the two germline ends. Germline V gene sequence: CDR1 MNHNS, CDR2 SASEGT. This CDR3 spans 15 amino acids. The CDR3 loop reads CASSEWWSPQETQYF. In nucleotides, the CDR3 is TGTGCCAGCAGTGAATGGTGGAGCCCCCAAGAGACCCAGTACTTC.

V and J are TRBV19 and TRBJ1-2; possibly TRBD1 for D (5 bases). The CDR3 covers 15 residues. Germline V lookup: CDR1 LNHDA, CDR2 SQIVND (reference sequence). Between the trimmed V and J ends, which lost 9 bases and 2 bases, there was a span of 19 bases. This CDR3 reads CARLRPGRSNYGYTF. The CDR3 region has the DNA TGTGCCAGACTCCGACCGGGACGCTCCAACTATGGCTACACCTTC.

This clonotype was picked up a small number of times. The CDR3 loop reads CASRGGDYEQYF. The CDR3 DNA follows: TGTGCCAGCAGGGGGGGGGACTACGAGCAGTACTTC. The chain combines TRBV12-3 or TRBV12-4 with TRBJ2-7; 7 bases are shared with TRBD2. V dropped 6 bases and J dropped 3; count of bases not matched to a gene: 2. This CDR3 contains 12 residues.

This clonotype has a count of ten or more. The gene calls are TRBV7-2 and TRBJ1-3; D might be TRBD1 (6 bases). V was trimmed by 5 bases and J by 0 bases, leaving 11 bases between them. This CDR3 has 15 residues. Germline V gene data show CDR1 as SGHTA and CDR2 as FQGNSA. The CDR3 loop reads CASSPRDTSGNTIYF. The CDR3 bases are TGTGCCAGCAGCCCCAGGGACACCTCTGGAAACACCATATATTTT.

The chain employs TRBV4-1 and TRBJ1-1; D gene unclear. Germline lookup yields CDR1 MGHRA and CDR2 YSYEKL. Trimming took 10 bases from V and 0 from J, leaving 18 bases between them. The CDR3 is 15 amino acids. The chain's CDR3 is CANSPTAIMNTEAFF. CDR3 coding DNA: TGCGCCAACAGTCCGACGGCAATAATGAACACTGAAGCTTTCTTT.

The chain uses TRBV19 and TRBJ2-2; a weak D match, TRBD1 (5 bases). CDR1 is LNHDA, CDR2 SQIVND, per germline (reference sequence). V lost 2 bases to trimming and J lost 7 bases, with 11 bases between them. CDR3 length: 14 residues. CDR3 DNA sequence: TGTGCCAGTAGTATACAGGGCCGAAGCGGGGAGCTGTTTTTT. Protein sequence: CASSIQGRSGELFF.

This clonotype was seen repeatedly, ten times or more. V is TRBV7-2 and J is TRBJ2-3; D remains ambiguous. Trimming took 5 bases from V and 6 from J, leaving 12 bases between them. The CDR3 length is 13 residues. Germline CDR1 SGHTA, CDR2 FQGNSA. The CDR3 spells CASSLRSRDTQYF. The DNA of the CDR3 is TGTGCCAGCAGCCTCCGTAGCCGCGATACGCAGTATTTT.

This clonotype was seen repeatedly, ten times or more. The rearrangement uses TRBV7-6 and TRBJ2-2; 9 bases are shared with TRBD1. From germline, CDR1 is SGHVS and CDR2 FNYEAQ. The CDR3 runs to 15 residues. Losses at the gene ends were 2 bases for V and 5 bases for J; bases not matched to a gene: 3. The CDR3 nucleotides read TGTGCCAGCAGCTTAACAGGGGGCAGGACCGGGGAGCTGTTTTTT. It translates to CASSLTGGRTGELFF. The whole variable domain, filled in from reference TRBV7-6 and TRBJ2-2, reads GAGVSQSPRYKVTKRGQDVALRCDPISGHVSLYWYRQALGQGPEFLTYFNYEAQQDKSGLPNDRFSAERPEGSISTLTIQRTEQRDSAMYRCASSLTGGRTGELFFGEGSRLTVL.

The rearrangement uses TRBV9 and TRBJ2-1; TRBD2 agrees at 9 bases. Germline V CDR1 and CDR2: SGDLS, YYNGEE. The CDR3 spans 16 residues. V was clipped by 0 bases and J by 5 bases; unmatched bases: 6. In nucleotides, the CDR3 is TGTGCCAGCAGCGTAGCTGGAGCGGGGGGCCACAATGAGCAGTTCTTC. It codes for CASSVAGAGGHNEQFF.

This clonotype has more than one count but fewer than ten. CDR3 residues: CASSLKGATQPQHF. DNA for the CDR3: TGTGCCAGCAGTTTAAAAGGGGCGACGCAGCCCCAGCATTTT. The chain combines TRBV12-3 or TRBV12-4 with TRBJ1-5; the D gene is possibly TRBD1 (5 bases). V gave up 2 bases and J gave up 7 bases, with 12 bases separating them. The CDR3 is 14 residues long.

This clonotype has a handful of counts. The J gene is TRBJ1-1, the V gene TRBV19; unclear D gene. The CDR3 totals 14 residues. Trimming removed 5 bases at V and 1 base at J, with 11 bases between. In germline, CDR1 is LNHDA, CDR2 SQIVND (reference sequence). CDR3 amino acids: CASSFDSWNTEAFF. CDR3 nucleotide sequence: TGTGCCAGTAGTTTCGACTCCTGGAACACTGAAGCTTTCTTT.

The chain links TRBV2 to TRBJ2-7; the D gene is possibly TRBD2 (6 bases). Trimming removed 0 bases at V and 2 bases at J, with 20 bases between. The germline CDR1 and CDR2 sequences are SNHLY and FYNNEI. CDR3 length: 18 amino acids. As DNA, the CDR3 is TGTGCCAGCAGTGAAGCTGGGGGGTCGTGGAACCTCCCCTACGAGCAGTACGTC. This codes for CASSEAGGSWNLPYEQYV.

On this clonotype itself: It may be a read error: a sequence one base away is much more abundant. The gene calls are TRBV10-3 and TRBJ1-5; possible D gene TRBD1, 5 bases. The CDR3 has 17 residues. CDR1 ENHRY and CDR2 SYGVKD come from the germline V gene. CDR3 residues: CAICEAVGGGSNQPQHF. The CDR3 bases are TGTGCCATCTGTGAGGCGGTTGGGGGGGGGAGCAATCAGCCCCAGCATTTT.

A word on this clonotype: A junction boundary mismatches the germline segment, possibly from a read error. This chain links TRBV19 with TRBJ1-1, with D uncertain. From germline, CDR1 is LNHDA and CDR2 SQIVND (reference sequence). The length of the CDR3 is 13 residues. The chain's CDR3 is CASTLGYHTDAFF. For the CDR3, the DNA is TGTGCCAGTACCCTGGGCTATCACACTGATGCTTTCTTT.

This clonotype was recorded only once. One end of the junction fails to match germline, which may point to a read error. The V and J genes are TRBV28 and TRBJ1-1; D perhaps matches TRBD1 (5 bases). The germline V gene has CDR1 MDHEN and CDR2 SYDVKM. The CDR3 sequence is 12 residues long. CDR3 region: CANSLYGRGAFF. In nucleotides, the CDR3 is TGTGCCAACAGTTTATACGGGAGGGGAGCTTTCTTT. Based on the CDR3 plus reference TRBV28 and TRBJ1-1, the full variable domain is DVKVTQSSRYLVKRTGEKVFLECVQDMDHENMFWYRQDPGLGLRLIYFSYDVKMKEKGDIPEGYSVSREKKERFSLILESASTNQTSMYLCANSLYGRGAFFGQGTRLTVV.